This TCR beta chain was captured by sequencing in a study of long-term antiretroviral therapy in people with HIV. This CDR3 has 17 amino acids. Germline lookup yields CDR1 LNHNV and CDR2 YYDKDF (reference sequence). The ends lost 0 bases at V and 2 bases at J; junction bases unmatched: 6. The libraries were made with immunoSEQ v3.0 at survey level. Here immunoSEQ multiplex PCR was the method, and the copy in TCRdb shows in-frame clones only, minus some. The sample consists of 15,000 to 20,000 clones, 60% to 80% of them appearing once. The sequencing here drew on unsorted PBMCs, taken 2.1 to 2.2 years before starting antiretroviral therapy. This clonotype was sampled from a man younger than 45 with HIV. The chain uses TRBV15 and TRBJ1-5, with 8 bases lining up with TRBD1. The CDR3 sequence: CATSRDTGQGRNQPQHF. For the CDR3, the DNA is TGTGCCACCAGCAGAGACACAGGACAGGGCCGCAATCAGCCCCAGCATTTT.